This is a list of T cell receptor beta chains from one sample in a study of HIV-infected patients and healthy controls. TCRdb re-analysed the 5' RACE reads in MiXCR, keeping a single row per CDR3 protein. This table has approximately 6,100 distinct CDR3 sequences, 8.5% to 10% appearing once. The sequencing here drew on blood, taken during antiretroviral therapy. These receptors were collected from an adult with HIV infection. Each CDR3 is given with its conserved first and last residue. D genes are given only for firm matches. The size field is filled for only some rows; it gives once, few, many or a size class.

abundance	d_gene	v_gene	j_gene	CDR3nt	CDR3aa
many	NA	TRBV28	TRBJ2-7	TGTGCCAGCAGTACAGAAAAGGGGACCTACGAGCAGTACTTC	CASSTEKGTYEQYF
few	NA	TRBV4-1	TRBJ2-7	TGCGCCAGCAGCCTAAGAGGCGACAGTGGGACCTACGAGCAGTACTTC	CASSLRGDSGTYEQYF
many	TRBD1	TRBV4-2	TRBJ1-4	TGTGCCAGCAGCCAAGATGGTCAGGGGGCTACAACTAATGAAAAACTGTTTTTT	CASSQDGQGATTNEKLFF
many	TRBD2	TRBV20-1	TRBJ2-3	TGCAGTGCTATTGGCATAGCGGGAGATACGCAGTATTTT	CSAIGIAGDTQYF
medium-sized	NA	TRBV29-1	TRBJ2-7	TGCAGCGTTGAAGAAGGGAAGCCGTACGAGCAGTACTTC	CSVEEGKPYEQYF
medium-sized	TRBD1	TRBV27	TRBJ2-3	TGTGCCACCGCACTGGACAGGGGGATAAATACGCAGTATTTT	CATALDRGINTQYF
few	NA	TRBV29-1	TRBJ2-7	TGCAGCGTTGAACCCACAGGGGGGGGCAACGAGCAGTACTTC	CSVEPTGGGNEQYF
medium-sized	TRBD1	TRBV29-1	TRBJ1-1	TGCAGCGTCGGACAGGGGGCGCGAACTGAAGCTTTCTTT	CSVGQGARTEAFF
medium-sized	NA	TRBV12-3/TRBV12-4	TRBJ2-3	TGTGCCAGCAGTTTAGTGGGAGCCACAGATACGCAGTATTTT	CASSLVGATDTQYF
medium-sized	NA	TRBV12-3/TRBV12-4	TRBJ1-5	TGTGCCAGCAGTCCGTTCATCACGAGTGTCGATCAGCCCCAGCATTTT	CASSPFITSVDQPQHF
NA	NA	TRBV29-1	TRBJ1-1	TGCAGCGTTGAAAGTATAAACCGACTGAACACTGAAGCTTTCTTT	CSVESINRLNTEAFF
medium-sized	NA	TRBV19	TRBJ1-5	TGTGCCAGCCATCGCGCCGGTTCAACCGATGGCAATCAGCCCCAGCATTTT	CASHRAGSTDGNQPQHF
NA	NA	TRBV7-9	TRBJ1-4	TGTGCCAGCAGCTTAGGGGGCCCAGGAAGGGCAACTAATGAAAAACTGTTTTTT	CASSLGGPGRATNEKLFF
many	NA	TRBV7-2	TRBJ1-4	TGTGCCAGCAGCTTAAAAGGCGCTCGCGAAAAACTGTTTTTT	CASSLKGAREKLFF
few	NA	TRBV28	TRBJ2-7	TGTGCCAGCAGTCCAACCGGCGCCTACGAGCAGTACTTC	CASSPTGAYEQYF
medium-sized	TRBD2	TRBV29-1	TRBJ2-1	TGCAGCGTTGCAGGGTCTAGCGGGAGTGATGAGCAGTTCTTC	CSVAGSSGSDEQFF
many	TRBD1	TRBV7-2	TRBJ2-7	TGTGCCACGACCTTAGGGACAGGACTATACGAGCAGTACTTC	CATTLGTGLYEQYF
medium-sized	NA	TRBV20-1	TRBJ2-7	TGCAGTGCTAGGTCTATGATGGAGCAGTACTTC	CSARSMMEQYF
many	NA	TRBV12-3/TRBV12-4	TRBJ2-5	TGTGCCAGCAGTTTGGCAGGGAGGGAGACCCAGTACTTC	CASSLAGRETQYF
NA	NA	TRBV29-1	TRBJ1-4	TGCAGCGTTGGAGTATTTGCAACTAATGAAAAACTGTTTTTT	CSVGVFATNEKLFF
NA	NA	TRBV28	TRBJ1-2	TGTGCCAGCAGTTTAGGAGCACAGAACTATGGCTACACCTTC	CASSLGAQNYGYTF
many	NA	TRBV6-5	TRBJ1-2	TGTGCCAGCAGCGGGGAGGCGTCCTATGGCTACACCTTC	CASSGEASYGYTF
many	NA	TRBV5-1	TRBJ2-7	TGCGCCAGCAGCCCCCCGGCGGCAGGGCACGAGCAGTACTTC	CASSPPAAGHEQYF